Below, one TCR beta chain is given with its context. Its antigen is currently unknown. Germline is not matched at one junction end, which may reflect a read error. Using its own MiXCR run on the reads, TCRdb lists one record per CDR3 protein. Among roughly 920,000 distinct CDR3 sequences listed, 31% were seen once. This record comes from a study of T cell repertoires in cytomegalovirus infection. About the study: Well-studied HLA-B-restricted CMV epitopes were used in the study alongside recently identified HLA-C-restricted ones. Public TCR beta signatures were indicative of both CMV infection and a matching HLA type.

Germline values: CDR1 MNHNY, CDR2 SVGAGI (reference sequence). The CDR3 is made up of 19 amino acids. Study results and limitations: The study identified carriers of CMV plus the relevant HLA from cumulative public TCR beta family frequency. There were HLA-C-restricted CMV-specific TCR beta clonotypes dominating the ex vivo response.

The chain joins TRBV6-6 to TRBJ1-1, with D possibly matching TRBD1 (6 bases). The receptor comes from a human donor in good health (CMV status not recorded). Some clones in this sample may be carry-over from other donors' samples. The specimen comprised cultured CD8+ T cells from PBMCs, sampled from culture after CMV antigen stimulation. The CDR3 sequence is CASSYLMGDRSLGVTEASF. The CDR3 DNA reads TGTGCCAGCAGTTACCTGATGGGAGACAGGTCCTTAGGAGTCACTGAAGCTTCCTTT.